This T cell receptor beta chain was captured in a study of cytomegalovirus exposure and HLA in healthy donors. About the study: The 666 first-cohort repertoires shared a platform with the 120 validation repertoires, as reported in a later analysis. Study results and limitations: The authors confirmed in vitro that three CMV-associated chains were specific for CMV antigens. As was reported, the classifier diagnosed cytomegalovirus status with high specificity and sensitivity.

Using immunoSEQ multiplex PCR, the repertoire was profiled, and TCRdb retains in-frame clones only, with some absent. The sample comprises roughly 240,000 clones, about 87% of which are singletons, and less than 3% rests with the top ten. In regard to this clone: The target antigen is unknown.

The germline V gene encodes CDR1 MNHEY and CDR2 SVGAGI. CDR3 length: 15 amino acids. Trimming took 2 bases from V and 6 from J; bases not matched to a gene: 7. The donors were part of the validation cohort of 120 subjects. That cohort was separate from the first cohort, which comprised 670 or so subjects. The chain employs TRBV6-5 and TRBJ2-7; 10 positions match TRBD1. The TCR sequence derives from a man aged 18 to 30 in good health and CMV-seronegative. The specimen sequenced was PBMCs. The CDR3 bases are TGTGCCAGCAGTTACAGGGGGACAGGGGAGACCGAGCAGTACTTC. Encoded protein: CASSYRGTGETEQYF.